Below, one T cell receptor beta chain is given with its context. Its specificity is unknown. Using immunoSEQ multiplex PCR, the repertoire was profiled, and TCRdb retains in-frame clones only, with some absent. The data contain about 170,000 clones, roughly 93% of them seen just once; the ten biggest clones take up 3.9%. The V and J ends lost 6 bases and 9 bases respectively, with 14 bases between them. This CDR3 is 12 amino acids long. This entry belongs to a study of T cell responses to AZD1222 COVID-19 vaccine. In the study overall: Second-dose intervals of approximately 4 or approximately 12 weeks were pooled. General study results and limits: Unmutated variant regions are reportedly the target of nearly half of TCRs that are spike-specific. Clonal diversity may have been underestimated in mostly white British donors. Spike-wide coverage was observed for vaccine-associated CD4 TCRs, with dominant responses at 160-218 and 743-854.

This TCR was sampled from an adult in good health. The starting material was peripheral blood, obtained on day 0 of AZD1222 vaccination. The rearrangement links TRBV12-3 or TRBV12-4 to TRBJ1-1; D is undetermined. CDR3 protein: CASSHLGSKAFF. Written as DNA, the CDR3 is TGTGCCAGCAGCCACCTTGGGAGTAAAGCTTTCTTT.